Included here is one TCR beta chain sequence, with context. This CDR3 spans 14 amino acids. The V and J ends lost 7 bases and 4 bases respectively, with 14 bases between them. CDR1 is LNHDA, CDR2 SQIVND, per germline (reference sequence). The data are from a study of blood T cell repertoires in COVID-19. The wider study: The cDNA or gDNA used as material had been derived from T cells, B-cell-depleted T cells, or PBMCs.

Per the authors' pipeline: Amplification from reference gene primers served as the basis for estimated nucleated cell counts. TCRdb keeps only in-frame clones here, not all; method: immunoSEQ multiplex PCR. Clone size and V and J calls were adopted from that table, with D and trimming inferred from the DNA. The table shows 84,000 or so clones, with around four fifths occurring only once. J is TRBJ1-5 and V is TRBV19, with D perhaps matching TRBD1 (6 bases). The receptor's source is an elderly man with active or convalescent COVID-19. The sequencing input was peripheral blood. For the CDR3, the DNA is TGTGCCAGTAAGGTGCCAGGGGCAAATCAGCCCCAGCATTTT. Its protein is CASKVPGANQPQHF.